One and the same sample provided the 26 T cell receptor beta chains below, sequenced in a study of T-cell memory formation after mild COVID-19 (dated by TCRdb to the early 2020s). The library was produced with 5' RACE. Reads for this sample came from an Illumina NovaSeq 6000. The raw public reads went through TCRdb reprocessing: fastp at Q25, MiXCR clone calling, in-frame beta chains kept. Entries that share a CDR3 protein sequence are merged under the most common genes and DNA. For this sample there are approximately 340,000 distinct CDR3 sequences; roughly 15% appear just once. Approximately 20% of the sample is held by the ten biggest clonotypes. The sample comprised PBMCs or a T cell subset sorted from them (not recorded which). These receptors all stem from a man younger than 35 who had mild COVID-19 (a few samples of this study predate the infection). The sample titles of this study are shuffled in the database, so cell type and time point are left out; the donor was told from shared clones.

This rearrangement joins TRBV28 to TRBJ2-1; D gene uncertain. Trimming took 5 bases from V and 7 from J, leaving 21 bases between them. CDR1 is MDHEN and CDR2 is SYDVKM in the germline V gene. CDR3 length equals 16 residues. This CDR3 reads CASSVEAVSLRNEQFF. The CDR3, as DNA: TGTGCCAGCAGTGTCGAGGCGGTTTCGCTTAGGAATGAGCAGTTCTTC.

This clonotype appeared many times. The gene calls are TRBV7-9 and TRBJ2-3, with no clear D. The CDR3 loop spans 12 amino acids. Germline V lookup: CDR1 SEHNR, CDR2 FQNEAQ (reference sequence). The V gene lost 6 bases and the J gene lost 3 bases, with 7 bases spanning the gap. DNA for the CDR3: TGTGCCAGCAGTATCGGAACAGATACGCAGTATTTT. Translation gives CASSIGTDTQYF.

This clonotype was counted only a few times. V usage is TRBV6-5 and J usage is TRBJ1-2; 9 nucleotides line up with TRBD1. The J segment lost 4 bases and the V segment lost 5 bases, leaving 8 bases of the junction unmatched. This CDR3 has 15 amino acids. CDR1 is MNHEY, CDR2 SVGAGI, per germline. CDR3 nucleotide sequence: TGTGCCAGCAGTATCCGGACAGGGGTTCGCTATGGCTACACCTTC. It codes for CASSIRTGVRYGYTF.

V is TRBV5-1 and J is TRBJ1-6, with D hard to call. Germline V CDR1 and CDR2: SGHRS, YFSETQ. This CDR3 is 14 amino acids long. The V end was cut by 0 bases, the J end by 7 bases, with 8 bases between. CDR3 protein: CASSLDGGNSPLHF. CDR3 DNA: TGCGCCAGCAGCTTGGACGGAGGGAATTCACCCCTCCACTTT.

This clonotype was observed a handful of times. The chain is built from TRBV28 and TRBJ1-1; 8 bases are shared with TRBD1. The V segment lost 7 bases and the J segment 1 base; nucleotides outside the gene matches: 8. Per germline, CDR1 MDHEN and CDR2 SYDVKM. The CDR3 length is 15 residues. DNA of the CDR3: TGTGCCAGCAATCGACAGGGGAGACCGAACACTGAAGCTTTCTTT. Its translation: CASNRQGRPNTEAFF.

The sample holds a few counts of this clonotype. CDR3 loop: CATSEDTSGADNEQFF. The CDR3 DNA sequence: TGTGCCACCAGTGAGGATACTAGCGGGGCCGACAATGAGCAGTTCTTC. The J gene is TRBJ2-1, the V gene TRBV24-1; TRBD2 matches at 10 bases. The CDR3 totals 16 residues. V shed 4 bases, J shed 5 bases, and the junction held 7 bases outside the gene matches. Germline V CDR1 and CDR2: KGHDR, SFDVKD.

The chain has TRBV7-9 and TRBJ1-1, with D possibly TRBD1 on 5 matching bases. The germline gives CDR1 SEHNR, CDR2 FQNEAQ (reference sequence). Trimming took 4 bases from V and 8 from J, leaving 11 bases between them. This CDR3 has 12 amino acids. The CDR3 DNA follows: TGTGCCAGCAGCTCGGGGCCAGCAGAAGCTTTCTTT. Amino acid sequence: CASSSGPAEAFF.

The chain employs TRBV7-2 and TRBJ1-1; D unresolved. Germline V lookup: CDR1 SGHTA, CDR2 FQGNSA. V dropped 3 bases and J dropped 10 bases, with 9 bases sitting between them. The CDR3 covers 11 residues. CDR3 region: CASSLGRGAFF. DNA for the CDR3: TGTGCCAGCAGCTTGGGTCGAGGAGCTTTCTTT.

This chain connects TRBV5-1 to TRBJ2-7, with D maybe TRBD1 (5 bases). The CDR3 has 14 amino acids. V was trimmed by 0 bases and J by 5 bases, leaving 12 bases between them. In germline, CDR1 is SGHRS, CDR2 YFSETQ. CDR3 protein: CASSLGVIGDEQYV. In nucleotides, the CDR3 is TGCGCCAGCAGCTTGGGGGTTATAGGGGACGAGCAGTACGTC.

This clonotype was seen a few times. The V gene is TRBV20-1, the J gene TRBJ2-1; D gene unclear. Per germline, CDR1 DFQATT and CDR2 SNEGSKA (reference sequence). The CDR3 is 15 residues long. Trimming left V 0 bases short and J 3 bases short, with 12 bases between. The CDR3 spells CSARDPPGSYNEQFF. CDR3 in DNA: TGCAGTGCTAGAGACCCGCCCGGAAGCTACAATGAGCAGTTCTTC.

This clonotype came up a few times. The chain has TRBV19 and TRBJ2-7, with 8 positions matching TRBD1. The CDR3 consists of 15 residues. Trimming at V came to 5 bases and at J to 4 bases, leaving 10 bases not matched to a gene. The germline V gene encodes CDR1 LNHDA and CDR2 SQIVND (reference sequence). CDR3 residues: CASSSRTGKLYEQYF. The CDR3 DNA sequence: TGTGCCAGTAGTTCAAGGACAGGGAAGTTGTACGAGCAGTACTTC.

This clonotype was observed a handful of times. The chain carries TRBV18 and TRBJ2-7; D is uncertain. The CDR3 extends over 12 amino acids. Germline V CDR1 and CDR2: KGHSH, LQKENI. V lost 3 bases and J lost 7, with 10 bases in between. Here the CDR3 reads CASSPDPLEQYF. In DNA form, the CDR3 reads TGTGCCAGCTCACCCGACCCGCTTGAGCAGTACTTC.

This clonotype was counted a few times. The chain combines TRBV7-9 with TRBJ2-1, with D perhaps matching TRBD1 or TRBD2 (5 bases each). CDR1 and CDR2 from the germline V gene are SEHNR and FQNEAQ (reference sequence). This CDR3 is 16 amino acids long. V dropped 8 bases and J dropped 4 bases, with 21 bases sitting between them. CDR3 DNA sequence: TGTGCCAGCTTGGGGACCGTTCTGACACAATACAATGAGCAGTTCTTC. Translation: CASLGTVLTQYNEQFF.

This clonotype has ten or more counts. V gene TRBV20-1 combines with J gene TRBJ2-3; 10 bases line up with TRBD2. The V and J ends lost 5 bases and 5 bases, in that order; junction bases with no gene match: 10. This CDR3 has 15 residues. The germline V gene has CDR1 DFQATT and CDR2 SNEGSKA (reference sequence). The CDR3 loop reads CSAADSGGAGDTQYF. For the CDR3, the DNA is TGCAGTGCTGCAGACAGCGGGGGGGCGGGAGATACGCAGTATTTT.

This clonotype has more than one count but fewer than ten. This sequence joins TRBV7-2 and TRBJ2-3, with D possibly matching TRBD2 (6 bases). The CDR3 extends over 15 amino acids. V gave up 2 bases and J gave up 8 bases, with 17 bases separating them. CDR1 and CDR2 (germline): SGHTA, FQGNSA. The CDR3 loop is CASSLQGGPDSTQYF. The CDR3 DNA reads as TGTGCCAGCAGCTTACAGGGAGGCCCGGATTCTACGCAGTATTTT.

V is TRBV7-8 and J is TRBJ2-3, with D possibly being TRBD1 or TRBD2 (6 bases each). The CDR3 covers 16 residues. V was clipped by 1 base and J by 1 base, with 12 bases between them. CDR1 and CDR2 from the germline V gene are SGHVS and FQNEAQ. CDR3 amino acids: CASSLDPGAGTDTQYF. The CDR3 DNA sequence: TGTGCCAGCAGCTTAGATCCGGGGGCGGGCACAGATACGCAGTATTTT.

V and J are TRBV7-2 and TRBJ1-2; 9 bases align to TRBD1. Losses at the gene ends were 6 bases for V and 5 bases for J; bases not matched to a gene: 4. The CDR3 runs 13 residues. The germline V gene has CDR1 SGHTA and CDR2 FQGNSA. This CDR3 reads CASRPGQGYGYTF. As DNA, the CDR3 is TGTGCCAGCAGGCCGGGACAGGGTTATGGCTACACCTTC.

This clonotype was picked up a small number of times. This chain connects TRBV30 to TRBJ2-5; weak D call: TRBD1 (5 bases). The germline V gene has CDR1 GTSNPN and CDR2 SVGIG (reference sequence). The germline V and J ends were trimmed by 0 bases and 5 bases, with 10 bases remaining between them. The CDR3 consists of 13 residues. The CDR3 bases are TGTGCCTGGAGTGTAAGCAGGGCTGAGACCCAGTACTTC. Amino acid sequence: CAWSVSRAETQYF.

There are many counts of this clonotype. The CDR3 coding sequence is TGTGCCAGCCATGGGACAGTCTACAATGAGCAGTTCTTC. This encodes CASHGTVYNEQFF. The V call is TRBV6-4, the J call TRBJ2-1, with TRBD1 identical over 7 bases. The CDR3 is 13 residues long. Germline loops: CDR1 MRHNA, CDR2 SNTAGT. Trimming cost V 8 bases and J 3 bases; bases outside gene matches: 4.

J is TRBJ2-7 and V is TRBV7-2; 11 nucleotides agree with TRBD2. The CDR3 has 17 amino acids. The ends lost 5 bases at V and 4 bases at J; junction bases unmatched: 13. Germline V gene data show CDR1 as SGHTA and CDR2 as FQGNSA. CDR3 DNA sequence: TGTGCCAGCAGCGAGAGAAAACTAGCGGGGGTGCTATACGAGCAGTACTTC. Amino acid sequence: CASSERKLAGVLYEQYF.

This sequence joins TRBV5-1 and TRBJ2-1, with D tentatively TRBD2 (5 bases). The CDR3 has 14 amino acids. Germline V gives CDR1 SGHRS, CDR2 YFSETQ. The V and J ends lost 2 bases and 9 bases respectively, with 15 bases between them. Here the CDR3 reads CASSLNPPGCEQFF. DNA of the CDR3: TGCGCCAGCAGCTTAAACCCGCCGGGATGTGAGCAGTTCTTC.

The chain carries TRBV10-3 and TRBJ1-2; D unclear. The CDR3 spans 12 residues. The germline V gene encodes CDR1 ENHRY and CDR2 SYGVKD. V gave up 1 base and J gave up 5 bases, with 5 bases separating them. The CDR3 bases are TGTGCCATCAGTGAGTTGGGTTATGGCTACACCTTC. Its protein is CAISELGYGYTF.

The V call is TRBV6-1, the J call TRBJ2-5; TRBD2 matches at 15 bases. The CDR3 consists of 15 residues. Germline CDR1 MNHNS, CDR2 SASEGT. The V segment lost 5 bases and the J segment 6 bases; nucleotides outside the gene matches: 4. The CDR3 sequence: CASSTGLAGGKTQYF. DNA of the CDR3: TGTGCCAGCAGTACCGGACTAGCGGGAGGGAAGACCCAGTACTTC.

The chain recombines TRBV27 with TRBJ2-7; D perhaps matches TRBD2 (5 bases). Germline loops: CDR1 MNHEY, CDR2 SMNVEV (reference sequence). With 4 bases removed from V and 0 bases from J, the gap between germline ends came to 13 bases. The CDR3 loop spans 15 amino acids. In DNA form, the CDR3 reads TGTGCCAGCAGTTCTGGAGCGGCGAACTCCTACGAGCAGTACTTC. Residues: CASSSGAANSYEQYF.

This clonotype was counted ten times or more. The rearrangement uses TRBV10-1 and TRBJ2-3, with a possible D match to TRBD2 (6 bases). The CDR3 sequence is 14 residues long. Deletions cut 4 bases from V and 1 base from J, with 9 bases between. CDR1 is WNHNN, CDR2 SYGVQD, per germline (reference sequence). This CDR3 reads CASSGQRGTDTQYF. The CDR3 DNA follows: TGCGCCAGCAGTGGACAGCGGGGCACAGATACGCAGTATTTT.

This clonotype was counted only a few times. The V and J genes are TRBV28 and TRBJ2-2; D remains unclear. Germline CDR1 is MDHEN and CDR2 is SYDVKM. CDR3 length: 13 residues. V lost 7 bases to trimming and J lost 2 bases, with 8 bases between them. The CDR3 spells CASKQTNTGELFF. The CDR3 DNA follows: TGTGCCAGCAAACAGACAAACACCGGGGAGCTGTTTTTT.